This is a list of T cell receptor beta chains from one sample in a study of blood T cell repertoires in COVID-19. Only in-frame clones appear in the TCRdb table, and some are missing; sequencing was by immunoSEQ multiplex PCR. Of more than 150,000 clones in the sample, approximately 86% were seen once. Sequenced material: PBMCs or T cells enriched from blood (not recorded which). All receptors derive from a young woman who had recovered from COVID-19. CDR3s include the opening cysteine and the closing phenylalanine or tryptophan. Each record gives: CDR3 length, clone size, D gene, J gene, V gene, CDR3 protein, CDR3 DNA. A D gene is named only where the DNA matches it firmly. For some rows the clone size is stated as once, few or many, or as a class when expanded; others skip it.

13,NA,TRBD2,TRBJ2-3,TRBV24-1,CATAGDSTDTQYF,TGTGCCACGGCGGGGGATAGCACAGATACGCAGTATTTT
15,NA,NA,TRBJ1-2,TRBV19,CASGTGTRGGYGYTF,TGTGCCAGTGGAACCGGGACACGGGGAGGGTATGGCTACACCTTC
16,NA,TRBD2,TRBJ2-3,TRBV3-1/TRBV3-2,CASSQYKRGSTDTQYF,TGTGCCAGCAGCCAATATAAGCGGGGTTCCACAGATACGCAGTATTTT
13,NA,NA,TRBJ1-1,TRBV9,CASSGRENTEAFF,TGTGCCAGCAGCGGACGGGAGAACACTGAAGCTTTCTTT
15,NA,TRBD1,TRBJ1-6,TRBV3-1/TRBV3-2,CASSHPGQGNSPLHF,TGTGCCAGCAGCCATCCGGGACAGGGTAATTCACCCCTCCACTTT
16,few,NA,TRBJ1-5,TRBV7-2,CASSLLARGSNQPQHF,TGTGCCAGCAGCTTATTGGCCCGGGGGAGCAATCAGCCCCAGCATTTT
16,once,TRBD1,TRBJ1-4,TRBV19,CASRTARYRGNEKLFF,TGTGCCAGTAGGACCGCCCGTTACAGGGGAAATGAAAAACTGTTTTTT
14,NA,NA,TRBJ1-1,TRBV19,CASSHRDKNTEAFF,TGTGCCAGCTCCCATAGGGACAAAAACACTGAAGCTTTCTTT
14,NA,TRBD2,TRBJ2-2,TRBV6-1,CASSEGGGLGELFF,TGTGCCAGCAGTGAAGGGGGAGGGCTCGGGGAGCTGTTTTTT
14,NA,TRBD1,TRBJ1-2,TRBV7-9,CASSLPDRGDGYTF,TGTGCCAGCAGCTTACCGGACAGGGGGGATGGCTACACCTTC
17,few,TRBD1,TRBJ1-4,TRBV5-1,CASSPRRHRGANEKLFF,TGCGCCAGCAGCCCCCGCCGCCACAGGGGTGCTAATGAAAAACTGTTTTTT
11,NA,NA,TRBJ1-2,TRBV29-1,CSVVRGEGYTF,TGCAGCGTTGTCAGGGGAGAGGGCTACACCTTC
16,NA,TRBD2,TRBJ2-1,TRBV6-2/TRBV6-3,CASSYRYREGLNEQFF,TGTGCCAGCAGTTACCGCTATCGGGAGGGCCTCAATGAGCAGTTCTTC
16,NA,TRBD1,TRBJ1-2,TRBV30,CAWLPEDRGANYGYTF,TGTGCCTGGCTTCCTGAAGACAGGGGCGCTAACTATGGCTACACCTTC
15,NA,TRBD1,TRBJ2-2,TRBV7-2,CASSWTGLNTGELFF,TGTGCCAGCAGCTGGACAGGGTTAAACACCGGGGAGCTGTTTTTT
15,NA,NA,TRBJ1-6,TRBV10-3,CAISESLTAPGGLHF,TGTGCCATCAGTGAGTCTTTGACCGCCCCGGGGGGCCTCCACTTT
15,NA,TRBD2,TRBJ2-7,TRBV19,CASSITSASSYEQYF,TGTGCCAGTAGTATAACTAGCGCCAGCTCCTACGAGCAGTACTTC
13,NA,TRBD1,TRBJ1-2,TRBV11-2,CASSPTGGYGYTF,TGTGCCAGCAGCCCAACAGGGGGCTATGGCTACACCTTC
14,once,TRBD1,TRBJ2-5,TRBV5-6,CASSVGQFQETQYF,TGTGCCAGCAGCGTGGGACAGTTCCAAGAGACCCAGTACTTC
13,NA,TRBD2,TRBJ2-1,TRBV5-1,CASSRSAGGEQFF,TGCGCCAGCAGCCGCAGTGCGGGAGGTGAGCAGTTCTTC
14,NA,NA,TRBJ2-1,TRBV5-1,CASSEGHRYNEQFF,TGCGCCAGCAGCGAGGGACACCGCTACAATGAGCAGTTCTTC
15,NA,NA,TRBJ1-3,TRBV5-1,CASSPLHNSGNTIYF,TGCGCCAGCAGCCCTTTACACAACTCTGGAAACACCATATATTTT
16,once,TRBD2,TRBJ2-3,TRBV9,CASSVGVAGSTDTQYF,TGTGCCAGCAGCGTAGGGGTAGCGGGAAGCACAGATACGCAGTATTTT
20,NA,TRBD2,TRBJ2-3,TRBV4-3,CASSQTRPGLAGGRIDTQYF,TGCGCCAGCAGCCAAACCAGACCGGGACTAGCGGGAGGGAGGATAGATACGCAGTATTTT
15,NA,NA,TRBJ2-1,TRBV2,CASSWDMANYNEQFF,TGTGCCAGCAGTTGGGACATGGCCAACTACAATGAGCAGTTCTTC
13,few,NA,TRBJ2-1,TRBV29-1,CSVSDNSYNEQFF,TGCAGCGTATCGGACAACTCCTACAATGAGCAGTTCTTC
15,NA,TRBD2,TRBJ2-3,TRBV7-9,CASSLRTSGTDTQYF,TGTGCCAGCAGCTTGCGGACTAGCGGCACAGATACGCAGTATTTT
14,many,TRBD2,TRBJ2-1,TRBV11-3,CASSFERERGEQFF,TGTGCCAGCAGCTTCGAGCGGGAGAGGGGTGAGCAGTTCTTC
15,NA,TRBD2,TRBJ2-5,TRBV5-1,CASSQLAGSRETQYF,TGCGCCAGCAGCCAACTAGCGGGGAGCCGGGAGACCCAGTACTTC
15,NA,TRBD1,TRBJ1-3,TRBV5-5,CASSPGGEPGNTIYF,TGTGCCAGCAGCCCAGGGGGCGAACCCGGAAACACCATATATTTT
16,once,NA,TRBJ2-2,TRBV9,CASSVVPAAKAGELFF,TGTGCCAGCAGCGTAGTGCCGGCAGCGAAAGCCGGGGAGCTGTTTTTT
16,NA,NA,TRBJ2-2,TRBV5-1,CASSLGQIGNTGELFF,TGCGCCAGCAGCTTGGGTCAGATTGGGAACACCGGGGAGCTGTTTTTT
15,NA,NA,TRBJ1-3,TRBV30,CAWSASNRASNTIYF,TGTGCCTGGAGTGCCTCAAACAGGGCTTCGAACACCATATATTTT
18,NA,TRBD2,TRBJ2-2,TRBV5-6,CASSITHLAGGPNGELFF,TGTGCCAGCAGCATAACCCATCTAGCGGGAGGGCCAAACGGGGAGCTGTTTTTT
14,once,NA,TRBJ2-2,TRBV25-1,CASSTLEGTGELFF,TGTGCCAGCAGTACCCTGGAGGGAACCGGGGAGCTGTTTTTT
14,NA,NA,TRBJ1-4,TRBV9,CASSVDSPNEKLFF,TGTGCCAGCAGCGTCGACAGCCCTAATGAAAAACTGTTTTTT